Each of the 26 T cell receptor beta chains below was sequenced from the same sample in a study of T cell repertoires in cytomegalovirus infection. These receptors have no known antigen. TCRdb re-analysed the reads in MiXCR, keeping a single row per CDR3 protein. The sample lists roughly 500,000 distinct CDR3 sequences, around 35% occurring once. The sample was cultured PBMCs, taken from culture after CMV antigen stimulation. The receptors shown here come from a human donor in good health (CMV status not recorded). Some clones in this sample may be carry-over from other donors' samples.

The V and J genes are TRBV28 and TRBJ2-3; a possible D gene is TRBD2 (6 bases). V gave up 6 bases and J gave up 8 bases, with 18 bases separating them. CDR3 size: 14 residues. Germline V gene data show CDR1 as MDHEN and CDR2 as SYDVKM. In nucleotides, the CDR3 is TGTGCCAGCAGGTCCGTGGGCGGGACCCCTACGCAGTATTTT. This encodes CASRSVGGTPTQYF.

The sample holds a few counts of this clonotype. The gene calls are TRBV6-1 and TRBJ2-7, with unresolved D. The ends were cut back, 1 base at V and 3 bases at J, with 13 bases in the middle. Germline loops: CDR1 MNHNS, CDR2 SASEGT. The length of the CDR3 is 15 residues. The CDR3 DNA follows: TGTGCCAGCAGTGAAGGTTGGATGGCCCACTACGAGCAGTACGTC. Protein: CASSEGWMAHYEQYV.

The chain combines TRBV20-1 with TRBJ2-1; 7 nucleotides match TRBD2. Per germline, CDR1 DFQATT and CDR2 SNEGSKA (reference sequence). The CDR3 extends over 15 amino acids. Trimming at V came to 0 bases and at J to 7 bases, leaving 9 bases not matched to a gene. Here the CDR3 DNA reads TGCAGTGCTAGAGATCGGCTAGCGGTCCGGAATGAGCAGTTCTTC. It yields the protein CSARDRLAVRNEQFF.

This clonotype was recorded at least ten times. The rearrangement uses TRBV7-2 and TRBJ2-3; a possible D gene is TRBD1 (7 bases). This CDR3 comprises 15 residues. V dropped 1 base and J dropped 5 bases, with 13 bases sitting between them. Germline V lookup: CDR1 SGHTA, CDR2 FQGNSA. CDR3 amino acids: CASSLVAGGLDTQYF. The CDR3 region has the DNA TGTGCCAGCAGCTTAGTGGCAGGGGGACTAGATACGCAGTATTTT.

V and J are TRBV7-2 and TRBJ2-1; no definite D call. V was pared by 3 bases and J by 1 base, with 10 bases between. The CDR3 sequence is 15 residues long. Germline lookup yields CDR1 SGHTA and CDR2 FQGNSA. The CDR3 is CASSFMAVSYNEQFF. In nucleotides, the CDR3 is TGTGCCAGCAGCTTTATGGCAGTTTCCTACAATGAGCAGTTCTTC.

The chain carries TRBV20-1 and TRBJ2-1, with 11 nucleotides matching TRBD2. Germline V gene lookup returns CDR1 DFQATT and CDR2 SNEGSKA (reference sequence). The ends lost 3 bases at V and 7 bases at J; junction bases unmatched: 11. This CDR3 region has 16 residues. Here the CDR3 reads CSARERLAGSGNEQFF. The CDR3 region has the DNA TGCAGTGCTAGGGAAAGACTAGCGGGGAGCGGGAATGAGCAGTTCTTC.

This chain uses TRBV7-9 with TRBJ2-5, with D perhaps given as TRBD1 or TRBD2 (5 bases each). The CDR3 extends over 15 amino acids. Germline V lookup: CDR1 SEHNR, CDR2 FQNEAQ (reference sequence). V lost 5 bases to trimming and J lost 2 bases, with 15 bases between them. CDR3: CASSRLGTIQETQYF. CDR3 DNA sequence: TGTGCCAGCAGCCGTCTAGGGACGATACAAGAGACCCAGTACTTC. Complete variable domain (other parts from reference TRBV7-9 and TRBJ2-5): DTGVSQNPRHKITKRGQNVTFRCDPISEHNRLYWYRQTLGQGPEFLTYFQNEAQLEKSRLLSDRFSAERPKGSFSTLEIQRTEQGDSAMYLCASSRLGTIQETQYFGPGTRLLVL.

This clonotype has ten or more counts. V usage is TRBV7-8 and J usage is TRBJ2-1; a weak D match, TRBD2 (6 bases). This CDR3 has 18 amino acids. Germline-derived CDR1 and CDR2 are SGHVS and FQNEAQ. V lost 2 bases to trimming and J lost 4 bases, with 21 bases between them. The CDR3 DNA sequence: TGTGCCAGCAGCTTATACTTCCCGGGACTCTCCCCGTACAATGAGCAGTTCTTC. It is translated as CASSLYFPGLSPYNEQFF.

CDR3 residues: CASTTGDSGANVLTF. For the CDR3, the DNA is TGTGCCAGTACCACCGGGGACTCTGGGGCCAACGTCCTGACTTTC. The V gene is TRBV19, the J gene TRBJ2-6, with D perhaps matching TRBD2 (5 bases). The CDR3 runs to 15 residues. From germline, CDR1 is LNHDA and CDR2 SQIVND (reference sequence). Trimming shortened V by 7 bases and J by 0 bases, and 10 bases separated the two germline ends.

The rearrangement uses TRBV29-1 and TRBJ2-3, with 10 bases identical to TRBD2. The germline CDR1 and CDR2 sequences are SQVTM and ANQGSEA. The length of the CDR3 is 16 residues. J gave up 4 bases and V 1 base, and 8 bases lay outside the gene matches. The CDR3 sequence is CSVEGGLAGEADTQYF. The CDR3 DNA follows: TGCAGCGTTGAAGGGGGCCTAGCGGGAGAAGCAGATACGCAGTATTTT.

V is TRBV27 and J is TRBJ2-1; no reliable D call. Looked up from germline, CDR1 is MNHEY and CDR2 is SMNVEV (reference sequence). Trimming left V 6 bases short and J 11 bases short, with 11 bases between. This CDR3 spans 11 amino acids. The CDR3 DNA reads as TGTGCCAGCAGCGAAGGGAAGAAGCAGTTCTTC. Translating it yields CASSEGKKQFF.

V and J are TRBV5-5 and TRBJ2-5, with 8 positions matching TRBD1. After removal of 3 bases from V and 3 bases from J, the junction contained 13 bases not matched to a gene. The CDR3 has 17 amino acids. The germline V gene encodes CDR1 SGHKS and CDR2 YYEKEE (reference sequence). CDR3 nucleotides: TGTGCCAGCAGCTCACGGACAGGGTTGATTTTAGAAGAGACCCAGTACTTC. Translation: CASSSRTGLILEETQYF.

The chain carries TRBV15 and TRBJ1-5; D is unresolved. Per germline, CDR1 LNHNV and CDR2 YYDKDF (reference sequence). Between the trimmed V and J ends, which lost 6 bases and 6 bases, there was a span of 12 bases. The CDR3 is made up of 13 amino acids. CDR3 DNA: TGTGCCACCAGTCGAAGACACGGTCAGCCCCAGCATTTT. It yields the protein CATSRRHGQPQHF.

The chain combines TRBV7-9 with TRBJ1-1; no clear D. Trimming left V 9 bases short and J 2 bases short, with 13 bases between. The CDR3 length is 13 residues. Germline V gene data show CDR1 as SEHNR and CDR2 as FQNEAQ (reference sequence). The CDR3 is CASLRSLNTEAFF. The DNA for the CDR3 is TGTGCCAGTCTCAGGAGTTTAAACACTGAAGCTTTCTTT.

In DNA form, the CDR3 reads TGTGCCAGCCTACGGCGGGGTGGGAATGAGCAGTTCTTC. Protein sequence: CASLRRGGNEQFF. The gene calls are TRBV12-3 or TRBV12-4 and TRBJ2-1; a weak D match, TRBD2 (6 bases). The CDR3 contains 13 residues. The germline V and J ends were trimmed by 8 bases and 7 bases, with 15 bases remaining between them.

The chain has TRBV27 and TRBJ2-5, with a tentative D call TRBD1 (5 bases). Trimming removed 7 bases at V and 4 bases at J, with 19 bases between. Germline V gene data show CDR1 as MNHEY and CDR2 as SMNVEV (reference sequence). This CDR3 is 15 amino acids long. CDR3 bases: TGTGCCAGCACCCGGTCAGGGATTCCCCGAGAGACCCAGTACTTC. This codes for CASTRSGIPRETQYF.

This clonotype was seen a handful of times. This rearrangement joins TRBV6-5 to TRBJ1-4; D is unclear. Germline CDR1 and CDR2: MNHEY and SVGAGI. The germline V and J ends were trimmed by 5 bases and 0 bases, with 13 bases remaining between them. This CDR3 spans 16 amino acids. The CDR3 here is CASSPYDITTNEKLFF. In DNA form, the CDR3 reads TGTGCCAGCAGTCCATATGACATCACAACTAATGAAAAACTGTTTTTT.

The genes are TRBV6-2 or TRBV6-3 and TRBJ2-1, with a possible D match to TRBD2 (6 bases). The germline V gene encodes CDR1 MNHEY and CDR2 SVGEGT. The CDR3 is 12 residues long. V was cut by 6 bases and J by 8 bases, with 11 bases left in between. The CDR3 region is CASSLANHEQFF. CDR3 DNA: TGTGCCAGCAGCCTAGCGAATCATGAGCAGTTCTTC.

This chain joins TRBV30 and TRBJ2-5; unclear D gene. Germline values: CDR1 GTSNPN, CDR2 SVGIG (reference sequence). The CDR3 has 12 residues. V was clipped by 2 bases and J by 4 bases, with 8 bases between them. CDR3 coding DNA: TGTGCCTGGAGTACGATCCGAGAGACCCAGTACTTC. This codes for CAWSTIRETQYF. Filled out from reference TRBV30 and TRBJ2-5, the complete variable domain reads SQTIHQWPATLVQPVGSPLSLECTVEGTSNPNLYWYRQAAGRGLQLLFYSVGIGQISSEVPQNLSASRPQDRQFILSSKKLLLSDSGFYLCAWSTIRETQYFGPGTRLLVL.

This clonotype was seen a handful of times. The chain combines TRBV7-2 with TRBJ2-5; D is unclear. Trimming removed 0 bases at V and 5 bases at J, with 7 bases between. CDR3 size: 13 residues. Germline V gene data show CDR1 as SGHTA and CDR2 as FQGNSA. DNA of the CDR3: TGTGCCAGCAGCTTAGCGTTCGCCGAGACCCAGTACTTC. Amino acid sequence: CASSLAFAETQYF.

This chain links TRBV12-3 or TRBV12-4 with TRBJ1-1; possible D gene TRBD1, 5 bases. V lost 7 bases to trimming and J lost 6 bases, with 12 bases between them. The CDR3 loop spans 12 amino acids. DNA for the CDR3: TGTGCCAGCAATAGGGAAGGGGCTGAAGCTTTCTTT. Translation gives CASNREGAEAFF.

This clonotype was counted only a few times. The chain couples TRBV20-1 to TRBJ2-3; no clear D gene. The germline V and J ends were trimmed by 1 base and 1 base, with 12 bases remaining between them. From germline, CDR1 is DFQATT and CDR2 SNEGSKA (reference sequence). This CDR3 spans 15 amino acids. The CDR3 spells CSARAPVSGTDTQYF. The CDR3 nucleotides are TGCAGTGCTAGAGCCCCCGTCTCTGGCACAGATACGCAGTATTTT.

V gene TRBV12-3 or TRBV12-4 combines with J gene TRBJ1-4; TRBD1 agrees at 7 bases. CDR3 length: 13 amino acids. V lost 5 bases, J lost 7 bases, and 4 bases stayed unmatched. This CDR3 reads CASSDYRGEKLFF. CDR3 in DNA: TGTGCCAGCAGTGACTACAGGGGTGAAAAACTGTTTTTT.

V and J are TRBV6-1 and TRBJ1-2; D remains unclear. Germline lookup yields CDR1 MNHNS and CDR2 SASEGT. The length of the CDR3 is 15 residues. The V and J ends lost 3 bases and 1 base respectively, with 12 bases between them. The CDR3 region has the DNA TGTGCCAGCAGTGATCTACGAGACGGTAACTATGGCTACACCTTC. This sequence encodes CASSDLRDGNYGYTF.

This clonotype has just one count. The V and J genes are TRBV29-1 and TRBJ1-3; D is unclear. This CDR3 contains 12 residues. CDR1 is SQVTM and CDR2 is ANQGSEA in the germline V gene. V dropped 7 bases and J dropped 2 bases, with 9 bases sitting between them. CDR3 coding DNA: TGCAGCGCACACAGTCCTGGAAACACCATATATTTT. Its translation is CSAHSPGNTIYF.

This clonotype was recorded at least ten times. V gene TRBV7-2 combines with J gene TRBJ1-2, with TRBD1 identical over 12 bases. CDR3 length equals 16 residues. Germline V gives CDR1 SGHTA, CDR2 FQGNSA. Trimming took 1 base from V and 8 from J; bases not matched to a gene: 8. CDR3 residues: CASSLVGGQGAGGYTF. The DNA for the CDR3 is TGTGCCAGCAGCTTAGTAGGGGGACAGGGGGCCGGAGGCTACACCTTC.